This TCR beta chain was documented in a study of blood T cell repertoires in COVID-19. The study counted Cohort 3 donors as recovered given two negative PCRs, clearance, or symptom resolution. Assay used: immunoSEQ multiplex PCR; TCRdb lists only in-frame clones, some missing. The data show roughly 200,000 clones, around 85% seen once. This CDR3 is 13 amino acids long. The germline CDR1 and CDR2 sequences are MNHEY and SMNVEV (reference sequence). The trim removed 10 bases at V and 3 bases at J, leaving 7 bases unmatched. This TCR came from a man aged 40-55 years who had recovered from COVID-19. The rearrangement joins TRBV27 to TRBJ2-7, with TRBD1 matching 9 bases. Source material: PBMCs or T cells enriched from blood (not recorded which). CDR3 nucleotide sequence: TGTGCCACCAAAATGACAGGGGGCTACGAGCAGTACTTC. Translation gives CATKMTGGYEQYF.